This T cell receptor (beta chain) emerged from a study of shared clonotypes between healthy human individuals. Study-level results: When compared with the clonotypes that were shared by all four sorted-subset donors, the non-shared clonotypes turned out to have lower generation probabilities. Some naive CD4 clonotypes, roughly 5%, turned up in common across a few donors. The genetic and exposure-history diversity represented was limited by few donors.

The material for each subset, its genomic DNA, was split evenly across several immunoSEQ plates. The protocol was immunoSEQ multiplex PCR, while the TCRdb copy is restricted to in-frame clones and leaves out a portion. The table shows a few million clones, with 90% to 95% occurring only once. Trimming took off 0 bases at V and 6 bases at J, with 6 bases between the two ends. The CDR3 extends over 12 amino acids. Per germline, CDR1 LGHNT and CDR2 FRNRAP. This clone was seen a single time. As yet, its antigen is unknown. This chain connects TRBV12-5 to TRBJ2-7; D might be TRBD1 (6 bases). The specimen sequenced was naive CD4+ T cells sorted from blood. Subset defined: CD45RA+ positively selected. The TCR comes from a man younger than 35 in good health. The CDR3: CASGLVQGEQYF. CDR3 DNA: TGTGCTAGTGGTTTGGTACAGGGCGAGCAGTACTTC.